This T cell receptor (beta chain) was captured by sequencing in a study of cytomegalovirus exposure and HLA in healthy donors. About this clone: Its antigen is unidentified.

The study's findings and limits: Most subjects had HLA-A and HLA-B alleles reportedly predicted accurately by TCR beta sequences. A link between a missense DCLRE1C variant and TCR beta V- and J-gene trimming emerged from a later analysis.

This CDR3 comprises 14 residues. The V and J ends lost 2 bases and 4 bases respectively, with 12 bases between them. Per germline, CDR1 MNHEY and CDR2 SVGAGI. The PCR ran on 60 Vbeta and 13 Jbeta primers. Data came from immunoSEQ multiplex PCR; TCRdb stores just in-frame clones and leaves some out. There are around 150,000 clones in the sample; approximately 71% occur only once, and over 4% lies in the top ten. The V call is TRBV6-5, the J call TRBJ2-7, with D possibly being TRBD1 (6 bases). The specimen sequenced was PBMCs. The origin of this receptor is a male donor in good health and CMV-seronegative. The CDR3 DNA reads TGTGCCAGCAGTTACAGCAGGGGCGCTTACGAGCAGTACTTC. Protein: CASSYSRGAYEQYF.